The 2 T cell receptor beta chains given below trace back to one sample, sequenced in a study of T cell responses to AZD1222 COVID-19 vaccine. The assay was immunoSEQ multiplex PCR, and TCRdb's table has in-frame clones only and misses some. The table shows approximately 130,000 clones, with 75% to 90% occurring only once. Sequencing used peripheral blood, obtained on day 0 of AZD1222 vaccination. These TCRs come from an adult in good health.

J is TRBJ1-2 and V is TRBV5-6; D is unresolved. Germline lookup yields CDR1 SGHDT and CDR2 YYEEEE. The CDR3 extends over 11 amino acids. Deletions cut 0 bases from V and 9 bases from J, with 6 bases between. The CDR3 nucleotides read TGTGCCAGCAGCTTGGCCAGGAGCTACACCTTC. Translated, it gives CASSLARSYTF.

V usage is TRBV13 and J usage is TRBJ2-7; possible D gene TRBD1, 6 bases. The CDR3 spans 14 residues. Between the trimmed V and J ends, which lost 5 bases and 4 bases, there was a span of 15 bases. Germline V gene sequence: CDR1 PRHDT, CDR2 FYEKMQ (reference sequence). The CDR3 coding sequence is TGTGCCAGCAGCCGTAAACAGGGAAGGTACGAGCAGTACTTC. It translates to CASSRKQGRYEQYF.